These 5 T cell receptor beta chains originate from one sample sequenced in a study of CD8 T cells in Susac syndrome. About 0.45 to 1 ug RNA was reverse transcribed with random hexamers. Using its own MiXCR run on the immunoSEQ multiplex PCR reads, TCRdb lists one record per CDR3 protein. The sample shows about 290,000 distinct CDR3 sequences, about 82% of them seen only once. Input material: CD8+ T cells from PBMCs. These receptor sequences come from a human donor with multiple sclerosis.

V and J are TRBV6-5 and TRBJ2-1, with a weak D call TRBD2 (6 bases). The germline CDR1 and CDR2 sequences are MNHEY and SVGAGI. V shed 1 base and J shed 7 bases, with 14 bases lying between them. This CDR3 is 15 amino acids long. CDR3 sequence reads: CASSYLGGGANEQFF. As DNA, the CDR3 is TGTGCCAGCAGTTACTTGGGAGGAGGCGCGAATGAGCAGTTCTTC.

The chain carries TRBV4-3 and TRBJ1-3, with unresolved D. In germline, CDR1 is LGHNA, CDR2 YSLEER. This CDR3 has 17 amino acids. The V gene lost 0 bases and the J gene lost 1 base, with 13 bases spanning the gap. The CDR3 sequence is CASSQDPDGTSGNTIYF. The CDR3 DNA is TGCGCCAGCAGCCAAGACCCTGACGGCACGTCTGGAAACACCATATATTTT.

This chain uses TRBV14 with TRBJ2-3, with a weak D call TRBD2 (6 bases). With 3 bases removed from V and 5 bases from J, the gap between germline ends came to 15 bases. The CDR3 extends over 15 amino acids. Germline-derived CDR1 and CDR2 are SGHDN and FVKESK. CDR3 coding DNA: TGTGCCAGCAGCCACGTCCGGAGGGGTGTAGATACGCAGTATTTT. Translation: CASSHVRRGVDTQYF.

The chain couples TRBV3-1 to TRBJ1-2; TRBD1 matches 9 bases. Germline-derived CDR1 and CDR2 are LGHDT and YNNKEL (reference sequence). Trimming removed 6 bases from V and 2 bases from J; junction bases left unmatched: 13. This CDR3 has 17 amino acids. Here the CDR3 DNA reads TGTGCCAGCAGTCCTACAGGGGGCGTGGACCTAAACTATGGCTACACCTTC. Its protein product is CASSPTGGVDLNYGYTF.

V and J are TRBV6-5 and TRBJ2-1, with no clear D. Germline CDR1 is MNHEY and CDR2 is SVGAGI. The CDR3 is 14 amino acids. Between the trimmed V and J ends, which lost 0 bases and 7 bases, there was a span of 10 bases. The CDR3 here is CASSYSSPANEQFF. CDR3 DNA sequence: TGTGCCAGCAGTTACTCGAGCCCGGCAAATGAGCAGTTCTTC.